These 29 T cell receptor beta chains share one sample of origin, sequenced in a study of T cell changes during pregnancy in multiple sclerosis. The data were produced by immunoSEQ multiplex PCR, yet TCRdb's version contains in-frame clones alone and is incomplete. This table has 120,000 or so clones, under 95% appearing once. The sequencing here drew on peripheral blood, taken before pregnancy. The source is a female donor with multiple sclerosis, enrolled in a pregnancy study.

The CDR3 region is CAIRDFSGANVLTF. CDR3 nucleotide sequence: TGTGCCATCAGAGACTTCTCTGGGGCCAACGTCCTGACTTTC. The rearrangement joins TRBV10-3 to TRBJ2-6, with D hard to call. Trimming took 6 bases from V and 0 from J, leaving 6 bases between them. Germline V gives CDR1 ENHRY, CDR2 SYGVKD. CDR3 size: 14 residues.

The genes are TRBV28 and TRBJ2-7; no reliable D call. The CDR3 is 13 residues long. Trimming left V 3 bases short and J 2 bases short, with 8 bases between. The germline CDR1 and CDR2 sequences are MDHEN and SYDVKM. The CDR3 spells CASSLARPYEQYF. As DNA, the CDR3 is TGTGCCAGCAGTTTGGCACGTCCCTACGAGCAGTACTTC. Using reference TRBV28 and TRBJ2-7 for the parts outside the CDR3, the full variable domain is DVKVTQSSRYLVKRTGEKVFLECVQDMDHENMFWYRQDPGLGLRLIYFSYDVKMKEKGDIPEGYSVSREKKERFSLILESASTNQTSMYLCASSLARPYEQYFGPGTRLTVT.

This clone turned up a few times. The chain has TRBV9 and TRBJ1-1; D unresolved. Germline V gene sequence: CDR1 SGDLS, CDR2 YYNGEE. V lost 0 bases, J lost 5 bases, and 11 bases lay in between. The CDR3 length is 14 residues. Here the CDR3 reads CASSVGGDGTEAFF. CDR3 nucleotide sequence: TGTGCCAGCAGCGTAGGGGGAGATGGGACTGAAGCTTTCTTT.

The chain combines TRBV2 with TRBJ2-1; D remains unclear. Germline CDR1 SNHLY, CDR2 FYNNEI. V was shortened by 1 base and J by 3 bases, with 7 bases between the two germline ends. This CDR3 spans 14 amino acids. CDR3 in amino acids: CASSEVTLYNEQFF. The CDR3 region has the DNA TGTGCCAGCAGTGAAGTGACTCTCTACAATGAGCAGTTCTTC.

The CDR3 protein is CAGDREVALHF. The CDR3 nucleotides are TGCGCCGGGGACAGGGAAGTAGCCCTCCACTTT. The chain carries TRBV10-1 and TRBJ1-6; 9 bases fit TRBD1. Germline-derived CDR1 and CDR2 are WNHNN and SYGVQD (reference sequence). This CDR3 comprises 11 residues. Germline trimming cut 11 bases from V and 14 bases from J; bases unmatched to any gene: 7.

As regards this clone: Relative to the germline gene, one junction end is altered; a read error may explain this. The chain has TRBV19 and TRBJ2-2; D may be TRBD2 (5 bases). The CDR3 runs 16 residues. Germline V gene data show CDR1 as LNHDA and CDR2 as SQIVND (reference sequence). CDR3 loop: CASSTDRTSNTGELLF. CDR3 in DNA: TGTGCCAGTAGTACCGACCGGACGTCGAACACCGGGGAGCTGCTTTTT.

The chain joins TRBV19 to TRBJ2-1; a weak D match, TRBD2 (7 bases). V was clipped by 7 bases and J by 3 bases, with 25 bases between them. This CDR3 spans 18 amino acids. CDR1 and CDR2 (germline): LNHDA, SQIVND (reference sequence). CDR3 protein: CASTMGRVRGGLYNEQFF. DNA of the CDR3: TGTGCCAGTACCATGGGTAGGGTAAGGGGGGGACTCTACAATGAGCAGTTCTTC.

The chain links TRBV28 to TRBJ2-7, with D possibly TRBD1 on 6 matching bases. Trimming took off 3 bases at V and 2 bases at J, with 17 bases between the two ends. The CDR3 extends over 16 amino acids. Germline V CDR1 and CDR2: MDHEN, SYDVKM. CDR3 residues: CASSFGSGTPTYEQYF. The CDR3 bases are TGTGCCAGCAGTTTCGGTTCCGGGACACCTACCTACGAGCAGTACTTC.

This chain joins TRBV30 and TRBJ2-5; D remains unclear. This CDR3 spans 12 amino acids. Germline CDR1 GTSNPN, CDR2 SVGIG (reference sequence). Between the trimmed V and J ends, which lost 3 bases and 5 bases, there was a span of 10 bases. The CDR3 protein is CAWRGSFETQYF. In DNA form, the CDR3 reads TGTGCCTGGAGGGGTAGCTTCGAGACCCAGTACTTC.

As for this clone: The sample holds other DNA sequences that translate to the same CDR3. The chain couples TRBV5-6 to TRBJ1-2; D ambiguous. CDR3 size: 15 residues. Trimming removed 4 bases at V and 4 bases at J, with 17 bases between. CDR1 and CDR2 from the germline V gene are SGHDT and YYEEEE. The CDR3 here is CASSLYTRRLYGYTF. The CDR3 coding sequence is TGTGCCAGCAGCCTGTATACCCGGAGACTCTATGGCTACACCTTC.

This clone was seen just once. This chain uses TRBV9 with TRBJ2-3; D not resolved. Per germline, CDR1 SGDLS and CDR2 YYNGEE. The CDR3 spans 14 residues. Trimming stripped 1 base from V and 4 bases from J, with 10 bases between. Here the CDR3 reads CASSVSQSPDTQYF. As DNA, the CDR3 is TGTGCCAGCAGCGTATCCCAATCCCCAGATACGCAGTATTTT. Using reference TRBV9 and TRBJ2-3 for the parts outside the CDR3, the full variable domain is DSGVTQTPKHLITATGQRVTLRCSPRSGDLSVYWYQQSLDQGLQFLIQYYNGEERAKGNILERFSAQQFPDLHSELNLSSLELGDSALYFCASSVSQSPDTQYFGPGTRLTVL.

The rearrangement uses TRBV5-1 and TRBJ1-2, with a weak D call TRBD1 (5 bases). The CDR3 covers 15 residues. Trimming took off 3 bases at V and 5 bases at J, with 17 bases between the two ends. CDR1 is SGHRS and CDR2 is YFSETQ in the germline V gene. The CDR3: CASSSPRGDGYGYTF. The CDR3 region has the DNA TGCGCCAGCAGCTCCCCTCGGGGGGACGGTTATGGCTACACCTTC.

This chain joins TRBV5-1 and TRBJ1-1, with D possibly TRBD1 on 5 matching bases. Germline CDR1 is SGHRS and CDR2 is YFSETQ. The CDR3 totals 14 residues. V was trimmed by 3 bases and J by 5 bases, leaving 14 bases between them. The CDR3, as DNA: TGCGCCAGCAGCTGGGACGGCGGGGGTACTGAAGCTTTCTTT. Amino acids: CASSWDGGGTEAFF.

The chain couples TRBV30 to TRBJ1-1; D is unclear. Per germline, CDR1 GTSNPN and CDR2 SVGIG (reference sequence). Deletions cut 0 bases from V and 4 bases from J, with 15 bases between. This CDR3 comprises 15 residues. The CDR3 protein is CAWSVGERGSTEAFF. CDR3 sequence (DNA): TGTGCCTGGAGTGTAGGTGAAAGAGGAAGCACTGAAGCTTTCTTT. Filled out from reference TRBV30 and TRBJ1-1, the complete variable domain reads SQTIHQWPATLVQPVGSPLSLECTVEGTSNPNLYWYRQAAGRGLQLLFYSVGIGQISSEVPQNLSASRPQDRQFILSSKKLLLSDSGFYLCAWSVGERGSTEAFFGQGTRLTVV.

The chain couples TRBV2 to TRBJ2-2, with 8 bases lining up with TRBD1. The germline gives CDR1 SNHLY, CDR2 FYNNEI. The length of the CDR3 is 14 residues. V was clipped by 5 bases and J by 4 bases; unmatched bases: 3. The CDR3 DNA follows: TGTGCCAGCAGTATAGACAGGGGCACCGGGGAGCTGTTTTTT. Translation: CASSIDRGTGELFF.

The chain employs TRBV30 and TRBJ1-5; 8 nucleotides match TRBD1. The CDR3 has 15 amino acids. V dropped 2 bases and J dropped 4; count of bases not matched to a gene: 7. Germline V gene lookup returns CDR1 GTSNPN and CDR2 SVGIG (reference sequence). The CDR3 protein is CAWSFGQGLNQPQHF. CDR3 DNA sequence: TGTGCCTGGAGTTTCGGACAGGGCCTTAATCAGCCCCAGCATTTT.

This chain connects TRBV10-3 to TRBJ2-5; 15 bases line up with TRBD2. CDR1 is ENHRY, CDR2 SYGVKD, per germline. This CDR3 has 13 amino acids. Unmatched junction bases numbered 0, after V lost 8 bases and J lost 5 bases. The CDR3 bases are TGTGCCATCGGGACTAGCGGGGGGGAGACCCAGTACTTC. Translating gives CAIGTSGGETQYF.

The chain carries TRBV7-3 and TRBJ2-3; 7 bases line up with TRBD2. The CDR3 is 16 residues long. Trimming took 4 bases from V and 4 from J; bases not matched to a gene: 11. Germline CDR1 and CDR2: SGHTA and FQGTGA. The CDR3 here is CASSSHSRENPDTQYF. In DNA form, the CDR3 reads TGTGCCAGCAGCTCGCACTCGCGGGAGAACCCAGATACGCAGTATTTT.

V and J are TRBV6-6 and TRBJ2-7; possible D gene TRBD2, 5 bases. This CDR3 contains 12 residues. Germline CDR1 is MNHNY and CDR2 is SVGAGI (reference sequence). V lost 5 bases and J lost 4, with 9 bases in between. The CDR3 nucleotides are TGTGCCAGCAGTGGTGGAGGATACGAGCAGTACTTC. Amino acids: CASSGGGYEQYF.

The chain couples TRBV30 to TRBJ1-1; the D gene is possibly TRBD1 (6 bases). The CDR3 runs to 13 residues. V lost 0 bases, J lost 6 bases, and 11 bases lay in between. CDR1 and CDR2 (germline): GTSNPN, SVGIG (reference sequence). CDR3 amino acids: CAWSVQGFAEAFF. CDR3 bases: TGTGCCTGGAGTGTACAGGGTTTCGCTGAAGCTTTCTTT.

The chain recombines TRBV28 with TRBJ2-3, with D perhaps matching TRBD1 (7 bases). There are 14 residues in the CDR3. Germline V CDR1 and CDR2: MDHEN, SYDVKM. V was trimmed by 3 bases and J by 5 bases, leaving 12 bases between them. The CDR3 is CASSFGQGGDTQYF. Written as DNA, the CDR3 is TGTGCCAGCAGTTTTGGGCAGGGGGGAGATACGCAGTATTTT. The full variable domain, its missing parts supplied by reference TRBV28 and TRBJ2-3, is DVKVTQSSRYLVKRTGEKVFLECVQDMDHENMFWYRQDPGLGLRLIYFSYDVKMKEKGDIPEGYSVSREKKERFSLILESASTNQTSMYLCASSFGQGGDTQYFGPGTRLTVL.

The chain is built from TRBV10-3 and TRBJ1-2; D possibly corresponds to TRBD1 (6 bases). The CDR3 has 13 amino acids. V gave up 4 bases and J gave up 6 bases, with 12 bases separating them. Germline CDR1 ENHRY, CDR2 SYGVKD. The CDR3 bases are TGTGCCATCAGTGGGGGCAGACAGGATGGCTACACCTTC. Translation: CAISGGRQDGYTF.

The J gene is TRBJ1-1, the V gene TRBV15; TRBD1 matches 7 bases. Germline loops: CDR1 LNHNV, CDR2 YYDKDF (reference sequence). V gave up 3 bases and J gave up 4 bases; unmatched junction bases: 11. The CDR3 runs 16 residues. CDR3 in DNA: TGTGCCACCAGCAGTGATATTACAGGGGTGGGCACTGAAGCTTTCTTT. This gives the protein CATSSDITGVGTEAFF.

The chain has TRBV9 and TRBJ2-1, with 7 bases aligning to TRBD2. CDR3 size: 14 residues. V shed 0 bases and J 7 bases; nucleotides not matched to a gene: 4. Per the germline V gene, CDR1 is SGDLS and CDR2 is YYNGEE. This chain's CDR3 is CASSVAGGRNEQFF. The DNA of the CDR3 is TGTGCCAGCAGCGTAGCGGGGGGTCGAAATGAGCAGTTCTTC.

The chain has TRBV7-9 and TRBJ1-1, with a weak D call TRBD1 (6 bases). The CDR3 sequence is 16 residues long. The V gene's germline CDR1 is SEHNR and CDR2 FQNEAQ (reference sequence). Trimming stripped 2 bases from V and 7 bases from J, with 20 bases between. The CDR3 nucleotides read TGTGCCAGCAGCTTAAGAGAAGAACAGGGTCGTGATGAAGCTTTCTTT. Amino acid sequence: CASSLREEQGRDEAFF. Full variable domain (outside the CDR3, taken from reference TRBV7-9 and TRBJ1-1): DTGVSQNPRHKITKRGQNVTFRCDPISEHNRLYWYRQTLGQGPEFLTYFQNEAQLEKSRLLSDRFSAERPKGSFSTLEIQRTEQGDSAMYLCASSLREEQGRDEAFFGQGTRLTVV.

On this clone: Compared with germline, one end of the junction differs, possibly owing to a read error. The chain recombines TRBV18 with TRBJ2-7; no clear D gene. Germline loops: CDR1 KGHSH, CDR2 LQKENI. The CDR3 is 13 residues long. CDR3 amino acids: CASPPDMAWEQYF. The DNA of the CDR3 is TGTGCCAGCCCACCCGACATGGCTTGGGAGCAGTACTTC.

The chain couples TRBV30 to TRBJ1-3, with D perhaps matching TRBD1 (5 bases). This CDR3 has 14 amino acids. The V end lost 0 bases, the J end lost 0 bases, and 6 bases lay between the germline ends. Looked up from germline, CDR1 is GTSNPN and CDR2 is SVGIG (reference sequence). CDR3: CAWSVQVSGNTIYF. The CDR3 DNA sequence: TGTGCCTGGAGTGTACAGGTCTCTGGAAACACCATATATTTT.

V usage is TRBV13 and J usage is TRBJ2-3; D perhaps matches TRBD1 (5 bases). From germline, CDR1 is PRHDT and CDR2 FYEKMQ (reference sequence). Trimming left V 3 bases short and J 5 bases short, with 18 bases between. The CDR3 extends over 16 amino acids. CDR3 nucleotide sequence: TGTGCCAGCAGCTTCCCCTTCCAGGGTGGTGGAGATACGCAGTATTTT. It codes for CASSFPFQGGGDTQYF.

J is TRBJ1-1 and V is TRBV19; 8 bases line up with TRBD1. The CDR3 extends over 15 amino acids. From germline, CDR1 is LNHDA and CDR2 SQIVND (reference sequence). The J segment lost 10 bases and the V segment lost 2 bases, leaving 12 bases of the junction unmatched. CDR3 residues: CASSIQGANEPGAFF. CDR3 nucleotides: TGTGCCAGTAGTATACAGGGGGCGAACGAACCTGGAGCTTTCTTT.